The present entry profiles one T cell receptor beta chain with its context. The length of the CDR3 is 13 residues. CDR1 LNHDA and CDR2 SQIVND come from the germline V gene (reference sequence). V was trimmed by 4 bases and J by 9 bases, leaving 10 bases between them. Under the authors' procedure: The authors estimated nucleated cell counts from reference gene primer amplification. TCRdb's copy holds only in-frame clones and misses some; the assay was immunoSEQ multiplex PCR. The V and J calls and clone size come from that table; D and trimming were worked out from the DNA. The sample holds under 350,000 clones, 70% to 90% seen once. This entry belongs to a study of blood T cell repertoires in COVID-19. Study-wide background: COVID-19 samples from acute and convalescent phases originated in the United States, Italy and Spain. Nucleic acid was either cDNA or gDNA, and it came from T cells, B-cell-depleted T cells, or PBMCs.

Input material: peripheral blood. The gene calls are TRBV19 and TRBJ1-6; perhaps TRBD1 as D (6 bases). This receptor was taken from a human donor in a cohort sampled during active COVID-19. CDR3 loop: CASSTQTGSPLHF. CDR3 sequence (DNA): TGTGCCAGTAGTACCCAGACAGGTTCACCCCTCCACTTT.